This T cell receptor beta chain was recovered during a study of spatial heterogeneity in lung cancer. Looking at the study overall: Detection of beta-chain sequences consistently exceeded that of alpha-chain sequences.

As for time point: sample taken at primary tumor resection. The input material, whole RNA from tumor, nontumor lung or frozen PBMC, was sequenced unsorted. The donors comprised 60 to 85 untreated early-stage non-small cell lung cancer patients. TCRdb passed the 5' RACE reads through MiXCR, listing each CDR3 protein once. The sample yields around 14,000 distinct CDR3 sequences, approximately 10% seen once. Germline loops: CDR1 MGHRA, CDR2 YSYEKL. With V trimmed by 3 bases and J by 3 bases, 8 bases remained unmatched. The CDR3 has 15 residues. This clonotype was observed many times. No antigen is known for it. Study observations and caveats: Whereas they appeared in blood less at follow-up, ubiquitous expanded tumor TCRs appeared there more at resection.

This TCR derives from a female donor with early-stage non-small cell lung cancer. This specimen consisted of PBMCs, obtained at surgery. The gene calls are TRBV4-1 and TRBJ2-7; TRBD1 agrees at 7 bases. The CDR3 DNA follows: TGCGCCAGCAGCCATCCTGACAGGGAAGACTACGAGCAGTACTTC. It translates to CASSHPDREDYEQYF.